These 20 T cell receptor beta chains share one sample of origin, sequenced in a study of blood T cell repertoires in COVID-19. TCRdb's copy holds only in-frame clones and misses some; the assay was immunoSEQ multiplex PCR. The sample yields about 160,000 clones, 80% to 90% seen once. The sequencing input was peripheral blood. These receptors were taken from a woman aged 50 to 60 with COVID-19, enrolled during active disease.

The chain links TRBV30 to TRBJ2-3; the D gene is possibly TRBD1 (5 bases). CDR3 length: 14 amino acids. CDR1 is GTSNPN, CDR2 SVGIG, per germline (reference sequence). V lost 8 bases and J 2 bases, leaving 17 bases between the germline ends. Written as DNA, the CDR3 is TGTGCCGTGGACGATGGACAACACACAGATACGCAGTATTTT. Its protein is CAVDDGQHTDTQYF.

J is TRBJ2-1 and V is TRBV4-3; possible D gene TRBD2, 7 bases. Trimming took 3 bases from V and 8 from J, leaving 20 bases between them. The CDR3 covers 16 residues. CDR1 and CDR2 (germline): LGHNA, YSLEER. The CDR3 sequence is CASSQGNGGGGDEQFF. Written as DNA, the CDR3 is TGCGCCAGCAGCCAGGGGAATGGGGGGGGCGGCGATGAGCAGTTCTTC.

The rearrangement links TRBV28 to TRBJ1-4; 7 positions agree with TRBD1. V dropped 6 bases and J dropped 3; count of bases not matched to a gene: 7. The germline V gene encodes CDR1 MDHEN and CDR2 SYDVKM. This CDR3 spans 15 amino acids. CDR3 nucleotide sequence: TGTGCCAGCAGCTCTGGCGGGACAGCTAATGAAAAACTGTTTTTT. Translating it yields CASSSGGTANEKLFF.

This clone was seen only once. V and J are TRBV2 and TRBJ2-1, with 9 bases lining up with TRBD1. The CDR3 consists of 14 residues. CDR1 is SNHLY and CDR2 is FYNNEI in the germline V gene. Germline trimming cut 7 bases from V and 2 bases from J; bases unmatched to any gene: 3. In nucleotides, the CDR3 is TGTGCCAGCAAAAGGACAGGGGCCTACAATGAGCAGTTCTTC. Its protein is CASKRTGAYNEQFF.

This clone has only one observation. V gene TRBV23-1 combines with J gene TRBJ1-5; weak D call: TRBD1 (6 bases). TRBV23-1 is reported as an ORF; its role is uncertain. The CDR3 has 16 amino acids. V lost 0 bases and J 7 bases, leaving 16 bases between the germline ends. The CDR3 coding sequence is TGCGCCAGCAGTCAATCTCGGGGGGGCGCAGGGCAGCCCCAGCATTTT. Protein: CASSQSRGGAGQPQHF.

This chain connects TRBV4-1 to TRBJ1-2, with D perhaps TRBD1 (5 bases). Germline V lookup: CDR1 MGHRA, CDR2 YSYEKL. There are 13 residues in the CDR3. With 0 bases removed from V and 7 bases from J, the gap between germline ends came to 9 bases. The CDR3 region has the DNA TGCGCCAGCAGCCAAGACAGGGTGGCTGGCTACACCTTC. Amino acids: CASSQDRVAGYTF.

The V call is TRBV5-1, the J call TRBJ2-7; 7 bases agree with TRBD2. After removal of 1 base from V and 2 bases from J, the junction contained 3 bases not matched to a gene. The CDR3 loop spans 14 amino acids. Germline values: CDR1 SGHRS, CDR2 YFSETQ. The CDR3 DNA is TGCGCCAGCAGCTTGAGCGGGGAGACCTACGAGCAGTACTTC. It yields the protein CASSLSGETYEQYF. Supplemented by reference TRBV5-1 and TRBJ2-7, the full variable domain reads KAGVTQTPRYLIKTRGQQVTLSCSPISGHRSVSWYQQTPGQGLQFLFEYFSETQRNKGNFPGRFSGRQFSNSRSEMNVSTLELGDSALYLCASSLSGETYEQYFGPGTRLTVT.

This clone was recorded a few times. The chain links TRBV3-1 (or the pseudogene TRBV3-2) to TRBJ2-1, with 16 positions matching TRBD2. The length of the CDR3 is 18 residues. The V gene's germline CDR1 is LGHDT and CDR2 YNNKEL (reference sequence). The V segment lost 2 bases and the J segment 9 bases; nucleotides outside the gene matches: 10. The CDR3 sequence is CASSQTASGTSGGVEQFF. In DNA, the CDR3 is TGTGCCAGCAGCCAAACCGCCTCAGGGACTAGCGGGGGGGTTGAGCAGTTCTTC.

The CDR3, as DNA: TGTGCCAGCAGCGTACCAGGACAGGGGTCCACCGGGGAGCTGTTTTTT. Translated, it gives CASSVPGQGSTGELFF. This sequence joins TRBV9 and TRBJ2-2; TRBD1 agrees at 9 bases. CDR1 and CDR2 (germline): SGDLS, YYNGEE. V shed 1 base and J 4 bases; nucleotides not matched to a gene: 5. The CDR3 is 16 amino acids.

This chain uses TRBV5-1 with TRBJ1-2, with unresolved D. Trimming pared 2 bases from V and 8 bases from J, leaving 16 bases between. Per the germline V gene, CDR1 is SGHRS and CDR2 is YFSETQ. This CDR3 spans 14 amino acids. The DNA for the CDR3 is TGCGCCAGCAGCTTCGAGACATACGCCTTCGGCTACACCTTC. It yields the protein CASSFETYAFGYTF.

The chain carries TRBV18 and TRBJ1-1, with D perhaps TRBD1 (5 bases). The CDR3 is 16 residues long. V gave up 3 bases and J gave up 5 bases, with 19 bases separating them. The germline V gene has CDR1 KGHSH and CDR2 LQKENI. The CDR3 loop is CASSPGSRSGGTEAFF. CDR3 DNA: TGTGCCAGCTCACCTGGCAGCCGGAGCGGGGGAACTGAAGCTTTCTTT.

The CDR3 loop reads CASSYRGLGNIQYF. The CDR3 DNA reads as TGTGCCAGCAGTTACAGGGGCTTGGGAAACATTCAGTACTTC. The chain has TRBV28 and TRBJ2-4, with 7 bases that match TRBD1. The germline gives CDR1 MDHEN, CDR2 SYDVKM. This CDR3 contains 14 residues. V was clipped by 4 bases and J by 6 bases; unmatched bases: 6.

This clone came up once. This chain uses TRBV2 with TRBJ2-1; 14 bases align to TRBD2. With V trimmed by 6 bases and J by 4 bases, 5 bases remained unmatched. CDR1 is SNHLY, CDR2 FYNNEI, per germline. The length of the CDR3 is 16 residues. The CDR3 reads CASRGTSGGYYNEQFF. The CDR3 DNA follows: TGTGCCAGCAGGGGGACTAGCGGGGGATATTACAATGAGCAGTTCTTC. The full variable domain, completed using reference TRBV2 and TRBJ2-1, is EPEVTQTPSHQVTQMGQEVILRCVPISNHLYFYWYRQILGQKVEFLVSFYNNEISEKSEIFDDQFSVERPDGSNFTLKIRSTKLEDSAMYFCASRGTSGGYYNEQFFGPGTRLTVL.

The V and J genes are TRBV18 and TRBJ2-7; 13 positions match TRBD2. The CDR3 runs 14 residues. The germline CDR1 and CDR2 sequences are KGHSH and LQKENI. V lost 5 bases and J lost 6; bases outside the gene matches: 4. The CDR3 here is CASSSTSGGAEQYF. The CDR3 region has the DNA TGTGCCAGCTCATCAACTAGCGGGGGGGCCGAGCAGTACTTC.

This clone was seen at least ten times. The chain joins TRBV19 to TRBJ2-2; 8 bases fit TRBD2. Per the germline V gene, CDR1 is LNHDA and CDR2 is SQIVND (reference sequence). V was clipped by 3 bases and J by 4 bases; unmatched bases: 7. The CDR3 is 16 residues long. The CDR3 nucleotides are TGTGCCAGTAGTATTACGGGGGGGTCGACCACCGGGGAGCTGTTTTTT. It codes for CASSITGGSTTGELFF.

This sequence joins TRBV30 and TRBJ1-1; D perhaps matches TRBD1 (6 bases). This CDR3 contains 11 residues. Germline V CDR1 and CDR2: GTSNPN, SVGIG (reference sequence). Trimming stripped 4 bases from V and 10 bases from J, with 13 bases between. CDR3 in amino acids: CAWMQGLGAFF. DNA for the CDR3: TGTGCCTGGATGCAGGGGCTGGGAGCTTTCTTT.

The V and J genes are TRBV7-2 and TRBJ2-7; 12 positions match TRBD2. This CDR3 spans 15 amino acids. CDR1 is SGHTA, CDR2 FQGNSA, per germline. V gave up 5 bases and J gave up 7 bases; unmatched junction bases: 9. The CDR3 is CASSHPSGGAFEQYF. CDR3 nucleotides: TGTGCCAGCAGCCATCCTAGCGGGGGGGCTTTTGAGCAGTACTTC.

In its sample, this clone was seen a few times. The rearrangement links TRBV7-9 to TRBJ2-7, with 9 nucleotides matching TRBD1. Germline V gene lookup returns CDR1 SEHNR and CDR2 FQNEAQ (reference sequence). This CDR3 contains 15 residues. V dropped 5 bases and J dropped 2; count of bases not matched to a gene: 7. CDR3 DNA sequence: TGTGCCAGCAGCGCGTCCGGGACAGGGACCTACGAGCAGTACTTC. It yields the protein CASSASGTGTYEQYF.

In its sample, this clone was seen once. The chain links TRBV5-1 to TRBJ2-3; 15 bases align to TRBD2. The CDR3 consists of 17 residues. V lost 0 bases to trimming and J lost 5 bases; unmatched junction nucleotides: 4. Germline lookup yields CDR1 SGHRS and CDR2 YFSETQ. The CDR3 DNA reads TGCGCCAGCAGCTTGGAAGGACTAGCGGGGGGGCAAGATACGCAGTATTTT. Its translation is CASSLEGLAGGQDTQYF.

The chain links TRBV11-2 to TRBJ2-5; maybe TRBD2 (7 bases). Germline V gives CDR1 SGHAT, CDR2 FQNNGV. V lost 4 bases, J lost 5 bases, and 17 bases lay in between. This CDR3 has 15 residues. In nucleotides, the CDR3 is TGTGCCAGCAGCTCCAATATGGCGGGGGCTGAGACCCAGTACTTC. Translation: CASSSNMAGAETQYF.